Each of the 3 T cell receptor beta chains below was sequenced from the same sample in a study of kidney transplant recipient with SARS-CoV-2 infection. TCRdb reprocessed the reads with MiXCR, giving one entry per CDR3 protein. This table holds fewer than 250,000 distinct CDR3 sequences, about 30% found once. The sample here was a blood sample, taken at baseline and around day 120 from a kidney transplant recipient. These receptors all stem from a male patient between 25 and 39 years old who had COVID-19 and was a kidney transplant recipient. Some of these T cells may belong to the graft donor.

This clonotype occurred many times. CDR3 nucleotides: TGTGCCAGTAGTATCGGGGAGACAAATCGAAAGACCTATGGCTACACCTTC. Protein sequence: CASSIGETNRKTYGYTF. This chain joins TRBV19 and TRBJ1-2; D unclear. The CDR3 is 17 amino acids. Germline lookup yields CDR1 LNHDA and CDR2 SQIVND (reference sequence). V was shortened by 3 bases and J by 4 bases, with 21 bases between the two germline ends.

This clonotype was seen only a few times. V gene TRBV19 combines with J gene TRBJ2-6, with D unresolved. The germline V gene encodes CDR1 LNHDA and CDR2 SQIVND (reference sequence). Trimming took off 4 bases at V and 2 bases at J, with 6 bases between the two ends. CDR3 length: 14 residues. The CDR3 bases are TGTGCCAGTAGTACACAACCTGGGGCCAACGTCCTGACTTTC. Translated, it gives CASSTQPGANVLTF.

This sequence joins TRBV7-9 and TRBJ2-1, with D perhaps TRBD2 (5 bases). Germline CDR1 is SEHNR and CDR2 is FQNEAQ (reference sequence). Between the trimmed V and J ends, which lost 2 bases and 4 bases, there was a span of 12 bases. This CDR3 comprises 15 residues. CDR3: CASSLRLANYNEQFF. CDR3 in DNA: TGTGCCAGCAGCTTACGTCTAGCTAATTACAATGAGCAGTTCTTC.